This T cell receptor beta chain was identified during a study of regulatory dendritic cells for organ transplantation. Findings and limits, study-wide: Mature dendritic cells appeared to drive more memory CD8+ clonal expansion than regulatory ones.

Allogeneic regulatory or mature dendritic cells were co-cultured for roughly five days with CFSE-labeled sorted T cells at 1:10. Naive CD45RA+ and memory CD45RO+ CD4+ or CD8+ T cells were FACS-sorted. Method: immunoSEQ multiplex PCR; TCRdb's copy keeps in-frame clones and lacks some. The sample includes about 21,000 clones, 65% to 90% of them seen just once. Of note for this clone: Its antigen remains unknown.

Sequenced material: naive CD4+ T cells from blood cultured with dendritic cells. The subset: CD45RA+ naive T cells. The receptor was isolated from a human donor in good health.

Here the CDR3 reads CASSQEVRGSGYEQYF. In DNA, the CDR3 is TGTGCCAGCAGCCAAGAGGTGAGGGGCAGCGGATACGAGCAGTACTTC. The V call is TRBV4-2, the J call TRBJ2-7; D is perhaps TRBD1 or TRBD2 (5 bases each). Trimming took off 0 bases at V and 4 bases at J, with 16 bases between the two ends. The CDR3 extends over 16 amino acids. CDR1 and CDR2 from the germline V gene are LGHNA and YNFKEQ.